The present entry profiles one T cell receptor (beta chain) with its context. Its antigen remains unknown. Peripheral blood, roughly 11 milliliters per donor, was collected. Isolating PBMCs gave at least 6 million of these cells per sample. A sample-barcoded 5' primer and a J-beta primer mix were used in a second PCR of roughly 7 to 11 cycles. TCRdb reanalysed the 5' RACE reads using MiXCR and keeps one entry per CDR3 protein. The repertoire has some 880,000 distinct CDR3 sequences, 30% to 45% of them found once; the top ten carry roughly 13%. The record originates from a study of blood T cells in healthy people across ages. Whole-study results and caveats: The study found more naive CD4+ cells and higher diversity in long-lived than aged donors. Older age coincided with a roughly linear decline in TCR beta diversity per million T cells.

Sequences were obtained from blood. The TCR comes from a man aged 18 to 29 in good health.

CDR3 residues: CASSLVDRGRKAFF. The CDR3 coding sequence is TGTGCCAGCAGCTTAGTAGACAGAGGTAGGAAAGCTTTCTTT. The rearrangement links TRBV7-9 to TRBJ1-1, with D perhaps matching TRBD1 (5 bases). CDR1 and CDR2 (germline): SEHNR, FQNEAQ (reference sequence). Trimming left V 1 base short and J 9 bases short, with 15 bases between. This CDR3 spans 14 amino acids.